The sequence of this T cell receptor beta chain was determined in a study of blood T cells in healthy people across ages (dated by TCRdb to about 2015). Study-wide context: In model experiments, template switching captured about one uniquely barcoded TCR beta cDNA molecule for every two T cells. Age-related changes in TCR beta repertoire diversity were measured in the study by deep sequencing normalized with unique cDNA molecular identifiers. Four age groups were formed from the donors: young (average 16 years), middle-aged (approximately 40), aged (about 62) and long-lived (approximately 78). To avoid experimental bias, donors of different ages were randomly spread across the sequencing lanes. For two donors (one aged 18 to 29 and one aged 80 or older), the study analyzed two additional independent replicas of 1 million unique cDNA reads from the same blood draw.

Study-wide findings and limitations: Because donor CMV infection status was unknown, age-related changes in expanded clonotypes were potentially confounded. The long-lived group showed more naive CD4+ T cells, fewer expanded clones and increased TCR diversity than the aged group, suggesting age selection. Estimates of total diversity from one million sequenced T cells were regarded as lower bounds and underestimates. Because profiling used bulk unsorted PBMCs, naive and antigen-experienced compartments could not be compared conclusively. Observed TCR beta diversity per million T cells fell roughly linearly with age, and a significant reduction was already apparent by age around 40. There was a strong correlation between observed TCR beta diversity and the percentage of naive T cells measured by flow cytometry.

From the cysteine up to the phenylalanine, the CDR3 has a length of 16 residues. Only CDR3 DNA remains: 48 bases, in frame from the first base. V and J are trimmed by 0 bases and 9 bases, and the gene matches miss 10 bases of the junction. The germline V gene specifies LGHNA as CDR1 and YSLEER as CDR2. The donors were 40 or so Caucasian individuals from Russia, aged roughly 6 to 95 years, who were systemically healthy. Roughly 9 milliliters of peripheral blood were drawn from each donor into EDTA-treated Vacutainer tubes. PBMCs were isolated by Ficoll-Paque density-gradient centrifugation, with at least 7 million obtained per sample. Total RNA was extracted from PBMCs with Trizol reagent, with at least 5.5 micrograms obtained per sample. For every donor, flow cytometry on a PBMC aliquot measured the percentage of naive CD45RAhigh/CD27high T cells. This clonotype was recorded a few times. Which antigen it targets is not known. Qualities for individual bases were not recorded, and no much larger clone is one base off.

Library construction relied on 5' RACE. Sequencing took place on an Illumina HiSeq 2500. A second roughly 7 to 11 cycle PCR used a sample-barcoded 5' primer and a J-beta primer mix. A template-switch 5' adaptor carrying 12 random nucleotides introduced a unique molecular identifier onto each TCR beta cDNA molecule. Each sample yielded at least 3 million CDR3-containing paired-end reads. All of the RNA was converted into first-strand cDNA using the Mint cDNA synthesis kit, with a TRBC-specific oligonucleotide serving as the primer. Following uracil-DNA glycosylase treatment, all cDNA underwent a first 18-cycle PCR with the universal primers M1SS and BC2_uni_R. Under the source paper's analysis protocol: For normalization, 1 million high-quality reads, each with a distinct molecular identifier, were randomly selected from each sample. Instead of being binned into consensus sequences, reads that shared molecular identifiers were thrown out. MiTCR, set to a Q25 quality threshold and the strictest error-elimination algorithm, was used for CDR3 identification, clonotype clustering and error correction. A nonparametric unseen species model using Euler transformation provided a lower-bound estimate of total TCR beta diversity. TCRdb reprocessing: public reads trimmed at Q25 with fastp, clones called with MiXCR, in-frame beta chains kept. Identical CDR3 proteins give one entry, which carries the most common genes and DNA. The V and J calls shown here were made by TCRdb, not taken from the authors' results. The sample contains some 1.1 million distinct CDR3 sequences, approximately 38% of them found a single time. In total, the top ten clones hold roughly 13% of the sample.

The TCR sequence derives from a man aged 18 to 30 in good health. The V and J segments used are TRBV4-3 and TRBJ1-5; 8 nucleotides in the junction match TRBD1. The sequenced sample consisted of blood. The nucleotide sequence reads TGCGCCAGCAGCCAAGATAGTAGAGGACAGGGATCGCCCCAGCATTTT. This encodes CASSQDSRGQGSPQHF.